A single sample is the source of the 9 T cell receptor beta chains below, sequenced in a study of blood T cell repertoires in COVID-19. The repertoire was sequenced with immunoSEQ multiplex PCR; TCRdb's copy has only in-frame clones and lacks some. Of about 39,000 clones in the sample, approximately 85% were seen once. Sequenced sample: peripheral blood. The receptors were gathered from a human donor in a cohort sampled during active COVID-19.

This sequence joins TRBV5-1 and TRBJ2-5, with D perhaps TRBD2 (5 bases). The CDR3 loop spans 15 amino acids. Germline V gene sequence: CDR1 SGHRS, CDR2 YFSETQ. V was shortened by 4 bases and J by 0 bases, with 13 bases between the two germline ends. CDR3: CASSLNPGNQETQYF. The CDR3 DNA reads TGCGCCAGCAGCCTAAATCCCGGGAACCAAGAGACCCAGTACTTC.

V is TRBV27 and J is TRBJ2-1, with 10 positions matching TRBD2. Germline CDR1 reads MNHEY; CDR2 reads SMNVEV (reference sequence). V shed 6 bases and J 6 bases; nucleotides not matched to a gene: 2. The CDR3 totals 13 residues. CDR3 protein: CASRASGGNEQFF. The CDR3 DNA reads TGTGCCAGCAGGGCTAGCGGGGGCAATGAGCAGTTCTTC.

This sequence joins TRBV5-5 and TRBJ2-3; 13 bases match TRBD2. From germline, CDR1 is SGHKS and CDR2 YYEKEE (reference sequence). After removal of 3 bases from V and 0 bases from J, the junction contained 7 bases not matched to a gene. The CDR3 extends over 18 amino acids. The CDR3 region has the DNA TGTGCCAGCAGCTCGGGACTAGCGGGGCCCTTCAGCACAGATACGCAGTATTTT. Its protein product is CASSSGLAGPFSTDTQYF.

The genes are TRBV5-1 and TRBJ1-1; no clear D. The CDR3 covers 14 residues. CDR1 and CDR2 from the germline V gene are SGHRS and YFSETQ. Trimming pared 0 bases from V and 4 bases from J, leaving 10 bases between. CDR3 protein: CASSLDPTGTEAFF. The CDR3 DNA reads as TGCGCCAGCAGCTTGGACCCCACGGGCACTGAAGCTTTCTTT. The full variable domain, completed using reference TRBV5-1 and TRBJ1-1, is KAGVTQTPRYLIKTRGQQVTLSCSPISGHRSVSWYQQTPGQGLQFLFEYFSETQRNKGNFPGRFSGRQFSNSRSEMNVSTLELGDSALYLCASSLDPTGTEAFFGQGTRLTVV.

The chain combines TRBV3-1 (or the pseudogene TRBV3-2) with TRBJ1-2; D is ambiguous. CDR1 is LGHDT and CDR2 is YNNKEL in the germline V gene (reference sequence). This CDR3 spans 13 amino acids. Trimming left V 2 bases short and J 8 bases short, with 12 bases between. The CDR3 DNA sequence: TGTGCCAGCAGCCAAACCAGTTATACCGGCTACACCTTC. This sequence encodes CASSQTSYTGYTF.

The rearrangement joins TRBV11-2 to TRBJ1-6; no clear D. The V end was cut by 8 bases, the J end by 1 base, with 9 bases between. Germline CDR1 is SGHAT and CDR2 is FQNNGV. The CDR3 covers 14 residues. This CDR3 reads CASDAGSYNSPLHF. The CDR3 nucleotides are TGTGCCAGCGACGCGGGATCCTATAATTCACCCCTCCACTTT.

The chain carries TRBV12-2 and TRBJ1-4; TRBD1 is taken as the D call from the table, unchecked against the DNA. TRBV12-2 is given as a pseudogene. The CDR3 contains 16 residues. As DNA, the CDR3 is TGTGCAAGTCGCACCGCCCCCGCAGGGTTTAATGAAAAACTGTTTTTT. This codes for CASRTAPAGFNEKLFF.

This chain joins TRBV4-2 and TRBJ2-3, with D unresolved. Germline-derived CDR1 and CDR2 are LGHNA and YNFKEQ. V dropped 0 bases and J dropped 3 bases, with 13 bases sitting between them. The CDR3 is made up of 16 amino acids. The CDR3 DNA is TGTGCCAGCAGCCAAGAGGCCCTGATTGGTACAGATACGCAGTATTTT. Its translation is CASSQEALIGTDTQYF.

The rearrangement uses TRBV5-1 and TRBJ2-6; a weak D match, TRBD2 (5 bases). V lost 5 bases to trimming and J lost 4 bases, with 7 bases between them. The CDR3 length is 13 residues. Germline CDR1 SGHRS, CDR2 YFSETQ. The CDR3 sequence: CASRDSGANVLTF. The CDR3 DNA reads TGCGCCAGCAGGGACTCGGGGGCCAACGTCCTGACTTTC.